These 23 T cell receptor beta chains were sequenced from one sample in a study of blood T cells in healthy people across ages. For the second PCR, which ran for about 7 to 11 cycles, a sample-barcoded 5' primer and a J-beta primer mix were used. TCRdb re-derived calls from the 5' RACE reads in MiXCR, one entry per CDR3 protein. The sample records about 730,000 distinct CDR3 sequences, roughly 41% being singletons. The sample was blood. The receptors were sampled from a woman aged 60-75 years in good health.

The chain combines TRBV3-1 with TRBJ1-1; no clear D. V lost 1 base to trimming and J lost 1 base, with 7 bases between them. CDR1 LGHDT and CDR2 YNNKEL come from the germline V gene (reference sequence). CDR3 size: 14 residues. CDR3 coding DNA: TGTGCCAGCAGCCAAGCGGTCGGGAACACTGAAGCTTTCTTT. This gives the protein CASSQAVGNTEAFF.

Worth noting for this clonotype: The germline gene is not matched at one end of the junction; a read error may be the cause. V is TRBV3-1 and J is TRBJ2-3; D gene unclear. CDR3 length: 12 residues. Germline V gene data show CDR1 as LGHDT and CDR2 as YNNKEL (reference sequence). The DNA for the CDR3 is TGTGCCAGCATCCAAGTCGTGGATACGCAGTATTTT. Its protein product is CASIQVVDTQYF.

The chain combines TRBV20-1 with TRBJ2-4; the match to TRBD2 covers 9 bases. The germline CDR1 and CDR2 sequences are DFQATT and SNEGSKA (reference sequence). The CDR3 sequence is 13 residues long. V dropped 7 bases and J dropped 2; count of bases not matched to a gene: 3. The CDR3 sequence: CSVSGRPKNIQYF. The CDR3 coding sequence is TGCAGTGTAAGCGGGAGGCCCAAAAACATTCAGTACTTC.

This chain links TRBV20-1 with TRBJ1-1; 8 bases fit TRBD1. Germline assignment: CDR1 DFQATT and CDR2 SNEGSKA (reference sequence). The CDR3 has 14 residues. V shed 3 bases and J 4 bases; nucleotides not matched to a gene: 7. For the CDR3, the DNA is TGCAGTGCTAGCCAACAGGGGGGGAGCACTGAAGCTTTCTTT. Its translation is CSASQQGGSTEAFF.

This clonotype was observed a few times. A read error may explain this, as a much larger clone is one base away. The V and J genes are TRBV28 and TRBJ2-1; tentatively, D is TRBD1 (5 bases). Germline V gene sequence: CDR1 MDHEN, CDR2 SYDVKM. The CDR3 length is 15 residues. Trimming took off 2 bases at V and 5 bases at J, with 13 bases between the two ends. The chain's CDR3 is CASSLQGAHNNEQFF. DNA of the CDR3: TGTGCCAGCAGTTTACAGGGCGCCCACAACAATGAGCAGTTCTTC.

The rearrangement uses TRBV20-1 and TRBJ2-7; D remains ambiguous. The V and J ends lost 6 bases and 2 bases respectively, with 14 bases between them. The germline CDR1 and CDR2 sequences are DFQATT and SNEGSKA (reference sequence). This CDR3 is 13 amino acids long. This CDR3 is CSAQSGRTYEQYF. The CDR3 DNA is TGCAGTGCCCAAAGTGGGCGCACCTACGAGCAGTACTTC.

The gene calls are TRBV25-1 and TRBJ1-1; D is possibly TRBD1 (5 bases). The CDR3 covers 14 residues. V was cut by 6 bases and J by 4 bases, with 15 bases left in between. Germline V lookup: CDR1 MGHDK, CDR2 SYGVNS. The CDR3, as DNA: TGTGCCAGCAGCCTGGTAGGGGCGAGCACTGAAGCTTTCTTT. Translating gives CASSLVGASTEAFF.

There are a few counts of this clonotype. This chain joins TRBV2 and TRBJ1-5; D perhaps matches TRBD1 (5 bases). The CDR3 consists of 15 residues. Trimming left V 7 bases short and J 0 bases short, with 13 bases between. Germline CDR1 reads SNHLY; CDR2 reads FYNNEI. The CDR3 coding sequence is TGTGCCAGCACTACAGGAGGACATAGCAATCAGCCCCAGCATTTT. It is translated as CASTTGGHSNQPQHF.

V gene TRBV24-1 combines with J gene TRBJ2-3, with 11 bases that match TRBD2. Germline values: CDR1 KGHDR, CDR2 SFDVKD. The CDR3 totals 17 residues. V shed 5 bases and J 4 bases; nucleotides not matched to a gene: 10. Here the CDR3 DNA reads TGTGCCACCAGTGGTCCGGCTAGCGGGAGGATCCCAGATACGCAGTATTTT. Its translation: CATSGPASGRIPDTQYF.

The CDR3 coding sequence is TGCAGTGCTAGAGAATACCACAGAGATAACTATGGCTACACCTTC. Its protein product is CSAREYHRDNYGYTF. The rearrangement joins TRBV20-1 to TRBJ1-2; no clear D gene. V was shortened by 0 bases and J by 1 base, with 12 bases between the two germline ends. This CDR3 contains 15 residues. In germline, CDR1 is DFQATT, CDR2 SNEGSKA (reference sequence).

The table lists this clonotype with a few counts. DNA for the CDR3: TGCGCCAGCAGACCCGGGACAGGTTTGAACACTGAAGCTTTCTTT. Its translation: CASRPGTGLNTEAFF. The rearrangement uses TRBV10-2 and TRBJ1-1, with TRBD1 matching over 8 bases. This CDR3 has 15 residues. After removal of 6 bases from V and 0 bases from J, the junction contained 6 bases not matched to a gene. In germline, CDR1 is WSHSY, CDR2 SAAADI.

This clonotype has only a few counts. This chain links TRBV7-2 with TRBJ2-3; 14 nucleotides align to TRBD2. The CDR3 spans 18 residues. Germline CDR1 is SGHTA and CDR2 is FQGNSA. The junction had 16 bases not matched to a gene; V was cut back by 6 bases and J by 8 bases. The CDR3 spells CASRRTGTSGGSDSTQYF. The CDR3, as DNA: TGTGCCAGCAGGCGTACCGGGACTAGCGGGGGTTCTGATAGTACGCAGTATTTT.

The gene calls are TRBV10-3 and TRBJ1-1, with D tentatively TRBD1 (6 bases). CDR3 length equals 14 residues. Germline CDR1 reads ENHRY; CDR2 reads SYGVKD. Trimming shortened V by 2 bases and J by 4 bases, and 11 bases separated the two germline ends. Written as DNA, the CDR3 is TGTGCCATCAGTGAGGAGGGCAGGGGCACTGAAGCTTTCTTT. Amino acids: CAISEEGRGTEAFF.

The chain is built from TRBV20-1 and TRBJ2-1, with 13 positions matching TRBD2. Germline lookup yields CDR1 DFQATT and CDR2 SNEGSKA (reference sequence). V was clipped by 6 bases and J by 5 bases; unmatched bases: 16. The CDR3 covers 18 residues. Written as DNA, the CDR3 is TGCAGTGCCCTAGGACTAGCGGGAGCCGCCCGGTTGGACAATGAGCAGTTCTTC. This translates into CSALGLAGAARLDNEQFF.

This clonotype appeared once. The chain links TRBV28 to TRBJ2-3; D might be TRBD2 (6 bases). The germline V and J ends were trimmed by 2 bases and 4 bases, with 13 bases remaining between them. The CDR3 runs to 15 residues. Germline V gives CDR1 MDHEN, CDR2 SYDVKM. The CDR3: CASSLGGSGADTQYF. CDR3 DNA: TGTGCCAGCAGTTTAGGGGGGAGTGGGGCAGATACGCAGTATTTT.

CDR3 bases: TGCAGCGGGAAGATCTCAGATACGCAGTATTTT. Protein product: CSGKISDTQYF. The chain is built from TRBV29-1 and TRBJ2-3; D unresolved. V was cut by 7 bases and J by 4 bases, with 9 bases left in between. CDR1 and CDR2 from the germline V gene are SQVTM and ANQGSEA. This CDR3 spans 11 amino acids.

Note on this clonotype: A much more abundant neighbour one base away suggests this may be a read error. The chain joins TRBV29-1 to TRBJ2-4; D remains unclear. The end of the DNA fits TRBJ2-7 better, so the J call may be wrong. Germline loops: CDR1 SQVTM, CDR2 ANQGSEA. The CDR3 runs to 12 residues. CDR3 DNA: TGCAGCGTTGTAGGCAATCTTGACGAGCAGTACTTC. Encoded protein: CSVVGNLDEQYF.

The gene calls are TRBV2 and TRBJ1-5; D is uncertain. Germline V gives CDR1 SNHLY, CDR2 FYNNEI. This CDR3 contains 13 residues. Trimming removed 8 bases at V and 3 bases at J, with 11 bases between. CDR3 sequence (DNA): TGTGCCAGCGGCGGGCGGAACAATCAGCCCCAGCATTTT. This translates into CASGGRNNQPQHF.

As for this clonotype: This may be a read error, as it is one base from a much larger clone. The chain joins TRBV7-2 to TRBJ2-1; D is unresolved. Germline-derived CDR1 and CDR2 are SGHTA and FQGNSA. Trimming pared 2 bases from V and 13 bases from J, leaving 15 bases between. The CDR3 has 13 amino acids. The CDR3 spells CASSLNSKETQFF. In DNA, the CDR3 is TGTGCCAGCAGCTTAAACAGCAAAGAGACCCAGTTCTTC.

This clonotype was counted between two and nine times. The CDR3 nucleotides read TGTGCCAGCAGCTTAGCGGGACTAGCGGGGGGGACGAACACCGGGGAGCTGTTTTTT. Translated, it gives CASSLAGLAGGTNTGELFF. The chain is built from TRBV7-2 and TRBJ2-2; 16 bases are a match to TRBD2. The V gene end was trimmed by 0 bases and the J gene end by 0 bases; junction bases not matched to a gene: 1. Germline CDR1 SGHTA, CDR2 FQGNSA. The CDR3 covers 19 residues.

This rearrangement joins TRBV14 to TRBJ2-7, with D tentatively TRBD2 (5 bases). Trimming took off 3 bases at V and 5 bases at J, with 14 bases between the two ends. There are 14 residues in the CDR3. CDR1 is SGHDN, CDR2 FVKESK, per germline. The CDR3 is CASSHVLEGDEQYF. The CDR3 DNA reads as TGTGCCAGCAGCCACGTCCTAGAGGGCGACGAGCAGTACTTC.

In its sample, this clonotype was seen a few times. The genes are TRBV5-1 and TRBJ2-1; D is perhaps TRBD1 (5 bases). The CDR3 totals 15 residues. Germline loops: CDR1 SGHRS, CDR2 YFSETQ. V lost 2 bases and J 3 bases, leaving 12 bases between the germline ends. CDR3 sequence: CASSLSQGFYNEQFF. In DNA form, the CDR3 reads TGCGCCAGCAGCTTAAGTCAGGGCTTCTACAATGAGCAGTTCTTC.

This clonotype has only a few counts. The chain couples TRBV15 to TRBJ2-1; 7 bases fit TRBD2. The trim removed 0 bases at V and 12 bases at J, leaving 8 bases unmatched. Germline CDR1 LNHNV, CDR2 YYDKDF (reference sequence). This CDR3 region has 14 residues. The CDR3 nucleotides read TGTGCCACCAGCAGAGATCGGGATGGGGGGGGGCAGTTCTTC. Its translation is CATSRDRDGGGQFF.